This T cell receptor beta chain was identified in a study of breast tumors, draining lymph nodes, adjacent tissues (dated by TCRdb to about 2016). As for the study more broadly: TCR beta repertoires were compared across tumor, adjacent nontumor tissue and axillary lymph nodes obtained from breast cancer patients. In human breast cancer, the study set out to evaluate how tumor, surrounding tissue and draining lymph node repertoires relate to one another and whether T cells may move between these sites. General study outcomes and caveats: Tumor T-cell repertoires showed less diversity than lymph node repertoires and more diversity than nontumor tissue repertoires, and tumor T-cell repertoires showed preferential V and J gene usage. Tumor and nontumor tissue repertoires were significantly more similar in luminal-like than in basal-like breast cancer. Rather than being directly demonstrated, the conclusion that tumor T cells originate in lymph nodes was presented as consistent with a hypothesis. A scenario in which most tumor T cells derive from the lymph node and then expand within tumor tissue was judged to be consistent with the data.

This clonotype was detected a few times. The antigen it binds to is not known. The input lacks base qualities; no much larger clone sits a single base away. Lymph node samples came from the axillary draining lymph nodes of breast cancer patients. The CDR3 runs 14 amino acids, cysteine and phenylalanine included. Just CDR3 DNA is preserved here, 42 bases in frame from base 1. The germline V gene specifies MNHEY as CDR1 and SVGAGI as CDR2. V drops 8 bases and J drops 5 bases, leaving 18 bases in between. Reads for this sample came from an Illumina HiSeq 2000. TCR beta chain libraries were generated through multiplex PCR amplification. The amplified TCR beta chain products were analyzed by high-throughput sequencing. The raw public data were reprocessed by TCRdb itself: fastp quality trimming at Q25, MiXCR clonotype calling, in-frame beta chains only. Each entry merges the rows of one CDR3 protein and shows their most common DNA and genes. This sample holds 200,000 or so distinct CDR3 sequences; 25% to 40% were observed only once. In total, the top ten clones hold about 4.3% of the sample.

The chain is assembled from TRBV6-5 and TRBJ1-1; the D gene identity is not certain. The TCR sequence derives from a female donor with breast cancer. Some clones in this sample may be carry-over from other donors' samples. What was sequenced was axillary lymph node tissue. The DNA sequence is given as TGTGCCAGCTTTTACGGTCCCTCGGGAACTGAAGCTTTCTTT. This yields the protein CASFYGPSGTEAFF.